The 4 T cell receptor beta chains below come from one sample, sequenced in a study of neurological immune-mediated disorders. The time point is: longitudinal time-point 3. One entry per CDR3 protein results from TCRdb running MiXCR on the 5' RACE reads. The sample comprises over 90,000 distinct CDR3 sequences, roughly 10% of which are singletons, and under 4% rests with the top ten. The sequenced sample was PBMCs. The receptors were sampled from a female donor with HTLV-1-associated myelopathy (HAM/TSP).

The sample holds many counts of this clonotype. The J gene is TRBJ2-2, the V gene TRBV7-7; no definite D call. The CDR3 loop spans 15 amino acids. Germline loops: CDR1 SSHAT, CDR2 FNYEAQ (reference sequence). Trimming left V 1 base short and J 1 base short, with 7 bases between. In DNA form, the CDR3 reads TGTGCCAGCAGCTTAGGACCGCTGAACACCGGGGAGCTGTTTTTT. The encoded protein is CASSLGPLNTGELFF.

This clonotype was detected many times. The V gene is TRBV29-1, the J gene TRBJ2-2; 10 bases match TRBD1. CDR1 and CDR2 (germline): SQVTM, ANQGSEA. There are 15 residues in the CDR3. Unmatched junction bases numbered 10, after V lost 7 bases and J lost 5 bases. CDR3 sequence: CSGGTGEWGTGELFF. DNA of the CDR3: TGCAGCGGCGGGACAGGGGAATGGGGGACCGGGGAGCTGTTTTTT.

This clonotype was seen a handful of times. The chain carries TRBV12-3 or TRBV12-4 and TRBJ1-4; 12 bases line up with TRBD1. The V segment lost 6 bases and the J segment 8 bases; nucleotides outside the gene matches: 7. CDR3 size: 15 residues. This CDR3 is CASRPGTGGKEKLFF. The CDR3 bases are TGTGCCAGCAGGCCCGGGACAGGGGGCAAAGAAAAACTGTTTTTT.

The J gene is TRBJ2-7, the V gene TRBV20-1; no clear D. The CDR3 has 15 amino acids. Germline assignment: CDR1 DFQATT and CDR2 SNEGSKA (reference sequence). Deletions cut 0 bases from V and 3 bases from J, with 15 bases between. CDR3 DNA: TGCAGTGCTAGAGATGAGACCAAGACGAGCTACGAGCAGTACTTC. Protein: CSARDETKTSYEQYF.